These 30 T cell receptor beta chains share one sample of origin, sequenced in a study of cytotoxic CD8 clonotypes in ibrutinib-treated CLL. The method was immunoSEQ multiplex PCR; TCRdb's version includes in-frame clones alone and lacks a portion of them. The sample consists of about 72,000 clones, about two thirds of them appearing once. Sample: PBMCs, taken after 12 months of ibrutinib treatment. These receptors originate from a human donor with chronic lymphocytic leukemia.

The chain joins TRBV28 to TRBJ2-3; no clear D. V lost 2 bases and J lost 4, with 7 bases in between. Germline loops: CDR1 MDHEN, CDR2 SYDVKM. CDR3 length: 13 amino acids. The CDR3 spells CASSLADPDTQYF. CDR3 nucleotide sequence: TGTGCCAGCAGTTTAGCCGATCCAGATACGCAGTATTTT.

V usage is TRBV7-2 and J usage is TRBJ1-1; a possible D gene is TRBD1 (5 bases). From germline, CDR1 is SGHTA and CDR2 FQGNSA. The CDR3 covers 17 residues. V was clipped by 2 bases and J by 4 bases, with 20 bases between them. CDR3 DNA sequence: TGTGCCAGCAGCTTACGATTAGGGGTCGGGGCAGGCACTGAAGCTTTCTTT. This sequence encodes CASSLRLGVGAGTEAFF.

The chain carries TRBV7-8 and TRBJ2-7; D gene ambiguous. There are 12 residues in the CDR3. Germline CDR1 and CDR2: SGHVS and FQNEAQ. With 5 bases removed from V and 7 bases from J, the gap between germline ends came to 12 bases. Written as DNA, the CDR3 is TGTGCCAGCAGCCCAGAGCCATGGGAGCAGTACTTC. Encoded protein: CASSPEPWEQYF. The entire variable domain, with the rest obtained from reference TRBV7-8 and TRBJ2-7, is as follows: GAGVSQSPRYKVAKRGQDVALRCDPISGHVSLFWYQQALGQGPEFLTYFQNEAQLDKSGLPSDRFFAERPEGSVSTLKIQRTQQEDSAVYLCASSPEPWEQYFGPGTRLTVT.

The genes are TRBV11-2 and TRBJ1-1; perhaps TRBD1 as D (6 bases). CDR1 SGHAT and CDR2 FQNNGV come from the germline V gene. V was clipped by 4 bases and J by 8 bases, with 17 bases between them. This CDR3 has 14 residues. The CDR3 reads CASSSLGGSAEAFF. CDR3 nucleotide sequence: TGTGCCAGCAGCTCGCTAGGGGGATCCGCCGAAGCTTTCTTT.

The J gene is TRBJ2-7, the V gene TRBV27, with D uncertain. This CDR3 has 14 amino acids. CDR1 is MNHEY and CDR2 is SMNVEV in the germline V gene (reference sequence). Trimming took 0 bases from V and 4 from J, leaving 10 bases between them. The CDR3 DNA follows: TGTGCCAGCAGTTTATCCCCAGGATATTACGAGCAGTACTTC. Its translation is CASSLSPGYYEQYF.

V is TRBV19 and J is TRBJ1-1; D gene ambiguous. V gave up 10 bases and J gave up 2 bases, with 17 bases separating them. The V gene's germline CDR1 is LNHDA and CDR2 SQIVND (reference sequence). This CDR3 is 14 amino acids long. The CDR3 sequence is CATKPPRRNTEAFF. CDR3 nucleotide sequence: TGTGCCACCAAACCACCTCGGCGTAACACTGAAGCTTTCTTT.

Here the CDR3 reads CASSLGDRGLAEQYF. The CDR3 coding sequence is TGCGCCAGCAGCTTGGGGGACAGGGGGTTAGCCGAGCAGTACTTC. The rearrangement uses TRBV5-1 and TRBJ2-7, with TRBD1 matching 11 bases. Germline CDR1 reads SGHRS; CDR2 reads YFSETQ. The CDR3 sequence is 15 residues long. J was trimmed by 6 bases and V by 0 bases; bases with no gene match: 5.

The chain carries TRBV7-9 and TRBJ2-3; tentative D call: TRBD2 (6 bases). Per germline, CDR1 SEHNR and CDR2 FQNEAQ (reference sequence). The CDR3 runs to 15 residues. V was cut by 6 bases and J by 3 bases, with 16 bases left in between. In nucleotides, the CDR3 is TGTGCCAGCAGGGGCCGGGAGTGGACGACAGATACGCAGTATTTT. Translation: CASRGREWTTDTQYF.

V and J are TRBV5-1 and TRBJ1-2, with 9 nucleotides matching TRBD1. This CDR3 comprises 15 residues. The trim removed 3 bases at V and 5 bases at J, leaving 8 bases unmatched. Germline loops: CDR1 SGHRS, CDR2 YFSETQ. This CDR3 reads CASSSPGQGLYGYTF. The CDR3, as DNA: TGCGCCAGCAGCTCACCGGGACAGGGACTTTATGGCTACACCTTC.

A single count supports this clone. DNA for the CDR3: TGTGCCAGCAGCTTATCAGGGGTAGAAGGCTACACCTTC. It encodes CASSLSGVEGYTF. The chain uses TRBV7-9 and TRBJ1-2; D might be TRBD1 (6 bases). Per the germline V gene, CDR1 is SEHNR and CDR2 is FQNEAQ (reference sequence). V lost 2 bases to trimming and J lost 8 bases, with 12 bases between them. The CDR3 has 13 residues.

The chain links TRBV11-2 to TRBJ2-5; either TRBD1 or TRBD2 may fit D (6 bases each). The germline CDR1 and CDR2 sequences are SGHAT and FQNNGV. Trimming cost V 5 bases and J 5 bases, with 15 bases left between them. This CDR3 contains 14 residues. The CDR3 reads CASSPGAGPETQYF. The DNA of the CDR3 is TGTGCCAGCAGCCCGGGGGCAGGCCCGGAGACCCAGTACTTC.

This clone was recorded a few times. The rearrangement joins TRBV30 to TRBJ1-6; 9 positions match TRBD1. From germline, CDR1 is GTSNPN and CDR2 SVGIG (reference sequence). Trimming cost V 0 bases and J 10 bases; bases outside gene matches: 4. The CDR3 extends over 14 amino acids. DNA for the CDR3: TGTGCCTGGAGTGTGGGACAGGGTGAATCACCCCTCCACTTT. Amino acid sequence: CAWSVGQGESPLHF.

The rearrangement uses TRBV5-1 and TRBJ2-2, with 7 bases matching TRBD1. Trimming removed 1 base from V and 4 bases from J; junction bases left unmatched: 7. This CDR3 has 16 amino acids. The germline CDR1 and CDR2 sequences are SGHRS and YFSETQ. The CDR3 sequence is CASSLRGQTITGELFF. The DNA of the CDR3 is TGCGCCAGCAGCTTGAGGGGACAGACTATCACCGGGGAGCTGTTTTTT.

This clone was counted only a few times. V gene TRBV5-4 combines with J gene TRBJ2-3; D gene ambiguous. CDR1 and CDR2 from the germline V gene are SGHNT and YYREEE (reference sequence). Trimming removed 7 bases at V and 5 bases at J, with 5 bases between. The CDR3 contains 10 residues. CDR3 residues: CASAGDTQYF. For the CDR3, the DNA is TGTGCCAGCGCCGGAGATACGCAGTATTTT. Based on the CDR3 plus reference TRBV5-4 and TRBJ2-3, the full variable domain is ETGVTQSPTHLIKTRGQQVTLRCSSQSGHNTVSWYQQALGQGPQFIFQYYREEENGRGNFPPRFSGLQFPNYSSELNVNALELDDSALYLCASAGDTQYFGPGTRLTVL.

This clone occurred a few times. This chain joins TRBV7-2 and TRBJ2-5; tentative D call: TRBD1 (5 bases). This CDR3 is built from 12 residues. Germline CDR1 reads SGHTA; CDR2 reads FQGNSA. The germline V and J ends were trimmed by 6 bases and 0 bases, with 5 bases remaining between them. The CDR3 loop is CASRTDQETQYF. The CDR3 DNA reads TGTGCCAGCAGGACAGACCAAGAGACCCAGTACTTC.

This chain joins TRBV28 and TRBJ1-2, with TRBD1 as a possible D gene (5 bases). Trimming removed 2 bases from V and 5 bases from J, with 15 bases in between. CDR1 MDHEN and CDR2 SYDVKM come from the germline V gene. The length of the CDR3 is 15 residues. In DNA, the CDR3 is TGTGCCAGCAGTTTAAGGACACCGATGGGTTATGGCTACACCTTC. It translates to CASSLRTPMGYGYTF.

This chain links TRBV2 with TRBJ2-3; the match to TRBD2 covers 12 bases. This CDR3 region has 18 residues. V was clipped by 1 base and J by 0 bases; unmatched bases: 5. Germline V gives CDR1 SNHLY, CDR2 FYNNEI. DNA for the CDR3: TGTGCCAGCAGTGAAGGTCTAGCGGGGGGGTCTAGCACAGATACGCAGTATTTT. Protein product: CASSEGLAGGSSTDTQYF.

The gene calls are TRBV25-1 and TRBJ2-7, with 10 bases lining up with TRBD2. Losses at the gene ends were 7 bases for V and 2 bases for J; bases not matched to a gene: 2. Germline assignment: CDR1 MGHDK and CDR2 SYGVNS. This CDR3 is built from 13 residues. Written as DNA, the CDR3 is TGTGCCAGCACGAGCGGGGGGGCCTACGAGCAGTACTTC. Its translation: CASTSGGAYEQYF.

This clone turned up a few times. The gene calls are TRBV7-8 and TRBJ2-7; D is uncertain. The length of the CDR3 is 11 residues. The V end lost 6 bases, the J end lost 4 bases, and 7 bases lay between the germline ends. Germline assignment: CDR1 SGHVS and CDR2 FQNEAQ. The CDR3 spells CASSGRYEQYF. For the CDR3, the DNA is TGTGCCAGCAGTGGGCGGTACGAGCAGTACTTC.

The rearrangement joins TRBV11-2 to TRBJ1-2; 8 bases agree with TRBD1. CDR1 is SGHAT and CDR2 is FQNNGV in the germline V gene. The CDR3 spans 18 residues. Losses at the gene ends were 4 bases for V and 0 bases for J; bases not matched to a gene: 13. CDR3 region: CASSSVRDRRKANYGYTF. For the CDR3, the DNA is TGTGCCAGCAGCTCGGTCCGGGACAGGAGAAAGGCTAACTATGGCTACACCTTC.

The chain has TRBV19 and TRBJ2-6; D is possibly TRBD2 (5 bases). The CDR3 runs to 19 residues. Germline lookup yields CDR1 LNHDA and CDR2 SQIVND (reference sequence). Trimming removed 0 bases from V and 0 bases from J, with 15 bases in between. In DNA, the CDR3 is TGTGCCAGTAGTATAGACCTAGGAGGCCTGAGCTCTGGGGCCAACGTCCTGACTTTC. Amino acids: CASSIDLGGLSSGANVLTF.

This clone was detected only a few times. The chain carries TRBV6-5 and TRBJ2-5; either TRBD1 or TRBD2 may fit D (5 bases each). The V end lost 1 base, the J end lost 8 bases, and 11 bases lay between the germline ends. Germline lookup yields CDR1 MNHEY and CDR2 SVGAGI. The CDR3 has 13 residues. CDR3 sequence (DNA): TGTGCCAGCAGTTACTGCAGGGAGTGTACCCAGTACTTC. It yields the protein CASSYCRECTQYF.

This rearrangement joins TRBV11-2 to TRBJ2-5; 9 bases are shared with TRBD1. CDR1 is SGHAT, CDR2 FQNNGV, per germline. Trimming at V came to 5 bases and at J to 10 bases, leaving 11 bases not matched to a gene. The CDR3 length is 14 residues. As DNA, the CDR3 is TGTGCCAGCAGCGGACCCGGGACAGGGTTTTTCCAGTACTTC. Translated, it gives CASSGPGTGFFQYF.

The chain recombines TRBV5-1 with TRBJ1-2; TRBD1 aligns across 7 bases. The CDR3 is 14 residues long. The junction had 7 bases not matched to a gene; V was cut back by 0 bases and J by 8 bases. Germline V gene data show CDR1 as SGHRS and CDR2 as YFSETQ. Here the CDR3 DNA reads TGCGCCAGCAGCTTGGCCGGGGACAGCCAAGGCTACACCTTC. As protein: CASSLAGDSQGYTF.

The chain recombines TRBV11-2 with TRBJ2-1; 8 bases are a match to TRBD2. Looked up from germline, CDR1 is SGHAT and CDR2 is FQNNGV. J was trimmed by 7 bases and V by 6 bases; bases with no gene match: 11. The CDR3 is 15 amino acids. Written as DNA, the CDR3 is TGTGCCAGCAGTCGACCGAGCGGGGGTCTGAATGAGCAGTTCTTC. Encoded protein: CASSRPSGGLNEQFF.

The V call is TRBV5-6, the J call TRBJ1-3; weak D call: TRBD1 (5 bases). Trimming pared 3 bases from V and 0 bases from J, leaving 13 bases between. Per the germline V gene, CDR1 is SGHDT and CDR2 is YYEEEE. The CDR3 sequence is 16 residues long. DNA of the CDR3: TGTGCCAGCAGCTCCCAGGGACCCCTCTCTGGAAACACCATATATTTT. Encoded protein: CASSSQGPLSGNTIYF.

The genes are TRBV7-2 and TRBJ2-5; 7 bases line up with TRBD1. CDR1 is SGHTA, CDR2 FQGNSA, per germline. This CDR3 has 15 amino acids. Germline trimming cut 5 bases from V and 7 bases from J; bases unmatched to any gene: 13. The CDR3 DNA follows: TGTGCCAGCAGCCGACCCGGGACAGAGAGGGGGACCCAGTACTTC. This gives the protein CASSRPGTERGTQYF.

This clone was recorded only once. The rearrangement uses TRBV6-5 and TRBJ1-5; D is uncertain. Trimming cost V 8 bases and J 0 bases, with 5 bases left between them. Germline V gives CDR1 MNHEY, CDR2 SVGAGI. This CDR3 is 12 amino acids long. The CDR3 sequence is CASGSSNQPQHF. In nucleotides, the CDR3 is TGTGCCAGCGGGTCTAGCAATCAGCCCCAGCATTTT.

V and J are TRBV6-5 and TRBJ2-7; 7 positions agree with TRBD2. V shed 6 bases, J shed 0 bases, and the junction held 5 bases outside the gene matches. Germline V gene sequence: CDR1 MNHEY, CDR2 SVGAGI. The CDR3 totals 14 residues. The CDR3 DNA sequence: TGTGCCAGCAGGAGTTTAGCGGGCTCCTACGAGCAGTACTTC. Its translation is CASRSLAGSYEQYF.

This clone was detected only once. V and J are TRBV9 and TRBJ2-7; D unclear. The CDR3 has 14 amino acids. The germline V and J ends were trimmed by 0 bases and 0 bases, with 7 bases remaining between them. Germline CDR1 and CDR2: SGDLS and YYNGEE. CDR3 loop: CASSVGASSYEQYF. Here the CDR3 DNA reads TGTGCCAGCAGCGTAGGTGCGAGCTCCTACGAGCAGTACTTC.